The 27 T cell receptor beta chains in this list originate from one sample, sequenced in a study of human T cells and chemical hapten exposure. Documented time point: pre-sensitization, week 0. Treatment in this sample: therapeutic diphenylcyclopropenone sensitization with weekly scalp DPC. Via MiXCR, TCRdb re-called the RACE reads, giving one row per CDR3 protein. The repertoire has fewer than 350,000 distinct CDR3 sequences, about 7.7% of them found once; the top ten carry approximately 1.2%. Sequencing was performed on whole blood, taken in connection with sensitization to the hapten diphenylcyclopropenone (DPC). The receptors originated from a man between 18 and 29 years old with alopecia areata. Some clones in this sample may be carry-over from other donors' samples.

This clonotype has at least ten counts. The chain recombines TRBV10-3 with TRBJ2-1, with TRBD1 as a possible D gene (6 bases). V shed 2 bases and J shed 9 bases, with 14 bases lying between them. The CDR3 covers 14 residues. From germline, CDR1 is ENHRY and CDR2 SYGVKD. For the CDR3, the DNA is TGTGCCATCAGTGAGGGGACATTCGTAAGTGAGCAGTTCTTC. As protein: CAISEGTFVSEQFF.

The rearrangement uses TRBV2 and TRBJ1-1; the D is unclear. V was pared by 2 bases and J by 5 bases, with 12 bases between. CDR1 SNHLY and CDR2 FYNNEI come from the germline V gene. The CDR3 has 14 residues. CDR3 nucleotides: TGTGCCAGCAGTGAACTTCGGGGTAAGACTGAAGCTTTCTTT. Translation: CASSELRGKTEAFF.

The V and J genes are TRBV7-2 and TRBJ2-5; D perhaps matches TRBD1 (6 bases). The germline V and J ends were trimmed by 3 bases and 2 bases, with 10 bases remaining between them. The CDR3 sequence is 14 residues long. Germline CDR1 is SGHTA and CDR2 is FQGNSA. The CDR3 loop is CASSFTGIQETQYF. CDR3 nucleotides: TGTGCCAGCAGCTTTACAGGGATTCAAGAGACCCAGTACTTC.

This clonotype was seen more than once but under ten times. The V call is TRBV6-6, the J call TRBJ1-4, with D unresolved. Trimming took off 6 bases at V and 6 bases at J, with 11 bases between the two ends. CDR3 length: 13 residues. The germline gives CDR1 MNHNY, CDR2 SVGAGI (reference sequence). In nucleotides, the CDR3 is TGTGCCAGCAGCAGAGTCGCGTATGAAAAACTGTTTTTT. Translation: CASSRVAYEKLFF.

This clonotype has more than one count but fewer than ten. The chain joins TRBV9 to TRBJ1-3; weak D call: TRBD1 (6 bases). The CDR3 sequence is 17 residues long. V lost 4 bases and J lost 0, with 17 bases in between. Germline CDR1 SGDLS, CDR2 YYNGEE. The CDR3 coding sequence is TGTGCCAGCAGCACCCAGGGGAAGGCCCCCTCTGGAAACACCATATATTTT. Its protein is CASSTQGKAPSGNTIYF.

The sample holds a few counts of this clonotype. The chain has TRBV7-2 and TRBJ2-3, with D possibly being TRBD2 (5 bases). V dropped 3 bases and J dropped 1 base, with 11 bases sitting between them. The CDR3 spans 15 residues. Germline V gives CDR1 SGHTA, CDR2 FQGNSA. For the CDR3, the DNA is TGTGCCAGCAGCTTTTCGTACGGGGGCACAGATACGCAGTATTTT. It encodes CASSFSYGGTDTQYF.

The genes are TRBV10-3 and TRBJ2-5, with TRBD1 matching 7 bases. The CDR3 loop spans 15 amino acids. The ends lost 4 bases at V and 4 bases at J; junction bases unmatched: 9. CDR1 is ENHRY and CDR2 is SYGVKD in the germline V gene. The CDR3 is CAISGSRDSPETQYF. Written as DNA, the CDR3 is TGTGCCATCAGTGGGTCTCGGGACAGTCCAGAGACCCAGTACTTC.

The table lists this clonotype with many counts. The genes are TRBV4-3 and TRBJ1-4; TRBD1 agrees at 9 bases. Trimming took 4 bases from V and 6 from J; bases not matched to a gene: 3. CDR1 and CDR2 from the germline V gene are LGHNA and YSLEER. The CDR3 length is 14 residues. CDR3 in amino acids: CASSPRTGDEKLFF. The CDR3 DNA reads TGCGCCAGCAGCCCAAGGACAGGGGATGAAAAACTGTTTTTT.

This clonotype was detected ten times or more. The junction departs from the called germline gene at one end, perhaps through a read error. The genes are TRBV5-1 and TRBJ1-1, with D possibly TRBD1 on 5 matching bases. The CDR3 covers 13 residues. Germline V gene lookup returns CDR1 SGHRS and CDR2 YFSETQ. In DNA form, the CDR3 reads TGTGCCAGCAGCTCCGATAGGGGCACTGAAGCTTTCTTT. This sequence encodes CASSSDRGTEAFF.

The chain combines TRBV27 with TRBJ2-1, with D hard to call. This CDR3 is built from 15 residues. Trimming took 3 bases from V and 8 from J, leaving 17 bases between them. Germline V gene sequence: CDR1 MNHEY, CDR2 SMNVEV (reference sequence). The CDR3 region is CASSLGWEGRHEQFF. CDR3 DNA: TGTGCCAGCAGTTTGGGTTGGGAAGGAAGGCATGAGCAGTTCTTC.

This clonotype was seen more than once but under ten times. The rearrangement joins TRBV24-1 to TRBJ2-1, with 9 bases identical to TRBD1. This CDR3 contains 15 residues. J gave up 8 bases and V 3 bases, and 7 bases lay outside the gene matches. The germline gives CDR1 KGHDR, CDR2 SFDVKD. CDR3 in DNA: TGTGCCACCAGTGATGCACAGGGGGCGTGGGATGAGCAGTTCTTC. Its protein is CATSDAQGAWDEQFF.

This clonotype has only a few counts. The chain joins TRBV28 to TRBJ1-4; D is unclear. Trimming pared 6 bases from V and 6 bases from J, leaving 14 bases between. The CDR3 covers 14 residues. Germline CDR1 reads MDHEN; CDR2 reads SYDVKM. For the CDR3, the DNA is TGTGCCAGCAGACCTATTGCTTCATATGAAAAACTGTTTTTT. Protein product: CASRPIASYEKLFF.

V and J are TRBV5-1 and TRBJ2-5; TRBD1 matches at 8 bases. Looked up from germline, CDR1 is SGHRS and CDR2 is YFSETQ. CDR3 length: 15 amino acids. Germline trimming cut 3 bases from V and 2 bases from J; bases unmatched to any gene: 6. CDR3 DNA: TGCGCCAGCAGCTACGGGACAGGCGGGCAAGAGACCCAGTACTTC. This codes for CASSYGTGGQETQYF.

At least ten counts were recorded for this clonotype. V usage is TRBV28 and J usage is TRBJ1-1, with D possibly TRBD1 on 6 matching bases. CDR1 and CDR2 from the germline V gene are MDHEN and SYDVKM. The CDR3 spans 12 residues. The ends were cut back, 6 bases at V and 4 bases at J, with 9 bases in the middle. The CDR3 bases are TGTGCCAGCAGGCAGGGGTTCACTGAAGCTTTCTTT. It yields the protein CASRQGFTEAFF.

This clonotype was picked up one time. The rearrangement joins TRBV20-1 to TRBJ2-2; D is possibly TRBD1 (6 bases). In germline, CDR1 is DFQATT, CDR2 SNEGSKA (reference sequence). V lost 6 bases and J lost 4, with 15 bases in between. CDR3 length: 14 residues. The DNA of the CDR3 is TGCAGTGCGACGGACAGCGAACCCACCGGGGAGCTGTTTTTT. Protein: CSATDSEPTGELFF.

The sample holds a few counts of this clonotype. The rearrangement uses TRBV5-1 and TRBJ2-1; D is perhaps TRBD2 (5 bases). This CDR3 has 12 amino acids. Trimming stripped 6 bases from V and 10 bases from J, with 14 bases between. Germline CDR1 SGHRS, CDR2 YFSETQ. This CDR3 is CASTESAVEQFF. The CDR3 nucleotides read TGCGCCAGCACCGAATCAGCGGTAGAGCAGTTCTTC.

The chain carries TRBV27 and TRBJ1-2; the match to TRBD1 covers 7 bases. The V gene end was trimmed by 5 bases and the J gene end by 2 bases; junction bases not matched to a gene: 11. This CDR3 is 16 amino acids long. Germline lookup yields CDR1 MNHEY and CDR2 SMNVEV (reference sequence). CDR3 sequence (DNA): TGTGCCAGCAGTCCGGACAGGCTTTCGTCGAACTATGGCTACACCTTC. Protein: CASSPDRLSSNYGYTF.

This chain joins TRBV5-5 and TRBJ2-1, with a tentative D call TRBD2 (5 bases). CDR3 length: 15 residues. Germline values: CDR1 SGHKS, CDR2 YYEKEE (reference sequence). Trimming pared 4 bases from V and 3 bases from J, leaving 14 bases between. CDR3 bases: TGTGCCAGCAGCGGAGGAGTAGAGAGCTACAATGAGCAGTTCTTC. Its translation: CASSGGVESYNEQFF.

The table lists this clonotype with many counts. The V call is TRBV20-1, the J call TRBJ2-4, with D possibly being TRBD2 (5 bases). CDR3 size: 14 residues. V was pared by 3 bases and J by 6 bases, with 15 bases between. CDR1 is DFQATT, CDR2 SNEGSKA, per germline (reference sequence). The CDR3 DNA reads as TGCAGTGCTAGGGAGGACTTCGCGGGAAACATTCAGTACTTC. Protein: CSAREDFAGNIQYF.

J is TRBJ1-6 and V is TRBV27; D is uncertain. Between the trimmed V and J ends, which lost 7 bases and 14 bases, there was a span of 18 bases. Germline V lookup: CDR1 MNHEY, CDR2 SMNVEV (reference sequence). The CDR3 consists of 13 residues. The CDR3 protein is CASMPAWVSSLHF. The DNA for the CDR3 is TGTGCCAGCATGCCGGCCTGGGTATCATCCCTCCACTTT.

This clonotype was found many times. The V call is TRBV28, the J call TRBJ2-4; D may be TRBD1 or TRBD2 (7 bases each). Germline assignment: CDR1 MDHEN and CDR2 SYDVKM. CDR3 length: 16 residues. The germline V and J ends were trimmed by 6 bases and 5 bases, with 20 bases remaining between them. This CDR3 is CASSPGGGLPENIQYF. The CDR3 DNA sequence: TGTGCCAGCAGCCCAGGGGGAGGGCTACCCGAAAACATTCAGTACTTC.

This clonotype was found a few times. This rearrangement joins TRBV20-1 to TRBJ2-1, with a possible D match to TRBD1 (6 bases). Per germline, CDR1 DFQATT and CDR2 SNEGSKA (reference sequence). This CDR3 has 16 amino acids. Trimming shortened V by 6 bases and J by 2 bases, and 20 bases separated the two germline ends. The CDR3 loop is CSARRGGEFPYNEQFF. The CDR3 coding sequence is TGCAGTGCCCGGCGTGGGGGCGAATTTCCCTACAATGAGCAGTTCTTC.

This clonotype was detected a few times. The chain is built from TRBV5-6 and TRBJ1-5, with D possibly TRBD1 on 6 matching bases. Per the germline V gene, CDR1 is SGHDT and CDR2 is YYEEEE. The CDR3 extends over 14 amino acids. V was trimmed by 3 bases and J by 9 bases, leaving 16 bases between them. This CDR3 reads CASSWGPGGRPQHF. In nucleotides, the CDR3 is TGTGCCAGCAGCTGGGGGCCGGGGGGGCGGCCCCAGCATTTT.

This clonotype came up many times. The CDR3 here is CASNRQDRPYEQYF. For the CDR3, the DNA is TGTGCCAGCAACAGGCAGGACAGGCCCTACGAGCAGTACTTC. The V gene is TRBV2, the J gene TRBJ2-7; TRBD1 agrees at 7 bases. The ends lost 7 bases at V and 2 bases at J; junction bases unmatched: 8. From germline, CDR1 is SNHLY and CDR2 FYNNEI. The CDR3 has 14 amino acids.

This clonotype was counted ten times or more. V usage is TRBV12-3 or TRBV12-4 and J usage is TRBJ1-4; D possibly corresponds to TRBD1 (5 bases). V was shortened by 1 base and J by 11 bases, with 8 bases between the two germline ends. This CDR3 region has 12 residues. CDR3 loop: CASSLVAGKLFF. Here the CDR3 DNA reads TGTGCCAGCAGTTTAGTAGCAGGGAAACTGTTTTTT.

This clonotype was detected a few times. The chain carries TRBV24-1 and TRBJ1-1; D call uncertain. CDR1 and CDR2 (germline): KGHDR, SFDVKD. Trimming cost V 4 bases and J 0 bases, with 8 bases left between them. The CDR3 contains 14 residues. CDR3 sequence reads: CATSDDYLNTEAFF. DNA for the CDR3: TGTGCCACCAGTGACGACTATTTGAACACTGAAGCTTTCTTT.

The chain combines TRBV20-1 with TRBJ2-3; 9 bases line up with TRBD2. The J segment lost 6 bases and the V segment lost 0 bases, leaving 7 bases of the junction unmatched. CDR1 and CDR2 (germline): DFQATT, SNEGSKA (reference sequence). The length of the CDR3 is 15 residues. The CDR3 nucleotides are TGCAGTGCTAGAGAAAATAGCGGGGGTCAGGATACGCAGTATTTT. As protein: CSARENSGGQDTQYF.